The T cell receptor (beta chain) described here comes from a study of blood T cell repertoires in COVID-19. Study information: Some COVID-19 samples were acute and others convalescent; all came from the United States, Italy and Spain. The analysed material was cDNA or gDNA that came from T cells, B-cell-depleted T cells, or PBMCs.

Per the original methods: Estimated nucleated cell counts came from reference gene primer amplification. The data were produced by immunoSEQ multiplex PCR, yet TCRdb's version contains in-frame clones alone and is incomplete. V, J and clone size were drawn from that table, and D and trimming were deduced from the DNA. The sample lists tens of thousands of clones, 83% occurring once. The CDR3 length is 14 residues. The V gene lost 7 bases and the J gene lost 2 bases, with 13 bases spanning the gap. Germline CDR1 SGHRS, CDR2 YFSETQ. The origin of this receptor is a woman older than 75 with acute or convalescent COVID-19. The source material was peripheral blood. The J gene is TRBJ2-1, the V gene TRBV5-1; D possibly corresponds to TRBD2 (5 bases). Written as DNA, the CDR3 is TGCGCCAGCGGGAGCGGAGGCGCCTACAATGAGCAGTTCTTC. Encoded protein: CASGSGGAYNEQFF.